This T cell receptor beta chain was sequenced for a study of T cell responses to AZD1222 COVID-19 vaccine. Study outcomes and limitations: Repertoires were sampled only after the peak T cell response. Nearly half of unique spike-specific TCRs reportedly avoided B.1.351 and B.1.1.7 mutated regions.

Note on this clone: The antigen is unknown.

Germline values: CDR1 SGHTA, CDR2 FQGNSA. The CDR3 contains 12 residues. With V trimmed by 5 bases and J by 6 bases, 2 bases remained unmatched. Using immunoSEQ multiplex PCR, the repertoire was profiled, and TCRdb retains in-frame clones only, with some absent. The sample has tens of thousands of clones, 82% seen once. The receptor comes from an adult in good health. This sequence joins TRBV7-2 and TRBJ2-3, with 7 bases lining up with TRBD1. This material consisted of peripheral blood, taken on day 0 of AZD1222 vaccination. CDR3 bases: TGTGCCAGCAGCCCGGACAGGGATACGCAGTATTTT. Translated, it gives CASSPDRDTQYF.